The entry below describes one T cell receptor (beta chain). What it binds is unknown. This record belongs to a study of cytomegalovirus exposure and HLA in healthy donors. Study-level points and caveats: Later work showed greater clonal expansion in HLA-associated TCR beta chains than in equally common others. According to an earlier analysis, most TCR beta V segments yielded productive rearrangements about 90% or about 30% of the time.

60 Vbeta and 13 Jbeta primers were used in PCR. Some clones are missing from TCRdb's copy, which holds only in-frame ones; the method was immunoSEQ multiplex PCR. The sample contains roughly 190,000 clones, 78% of which appear only once. Germline V gene data show CDR1 as MDHEN and CDR2 as SYDVKM. This CDR3 spans 14 amino acids. V lost 7 bases and J lost 6, with 16 bases in between. The clonotype comes from a female donor in good health and CMV-seronegative. Sample: PBMCs. This chain uses TRBV28 with TRBJ2-1; D is unclear. CDR3 sequence: CASNPLPGINEQFF. As DNA, the CDR3 is TGTGCCAGCAATCCCTTGCCGGGTATCAATGAGCAGTTCTTC.